These 2 T cell receptor beta chains were all obtained from the same sample, sequenced in a study of T cell responses to AZD1222 COVID-19 vaccine. Assay used: immunoSEQ multiplex PCR; TCRdb lists only in-frame clones, some missing. The sample lists more than 70,000 clones; about 89% were seen once. The starting material was peripheral blood, obtained 28 days after the second AZD1222 dose. The receptors derive from an adult who received the AZD1222 COVID-19 vaccine.

This clone showed up just once. The chain has TRBV19 and TRBJ1-5; TRBD1 matches 9 bases. The CDR3 length is 17 residues. V lost 5 bases, J lost 0 bases, and 8 bases stayed unmatched. From germline, CDR1 is LNHDA and CDR2 SQIVND (reference sequence). The CDR3 loop is CASSPRTGAYSNQPQHF. Written as DNA, the CDR3 is TGTGCCAGTAGTCCGCGGACAGGGGCTTATAGCAATCAGCCCCAGCATTTT. The full variable domain, completed using reference TRBV19 and TRBJ1-5, is DGGITQSPKYLFRKEGQNVTLSCEQNLNHDAMYWYRQDPGQGLRLIYYSQIVNDFQKGDIAEGYSVSREKKESFPLTVTSAQKNPTAFYLCASSPRTGAYSNQPQHFGDGTRLSIL.

The rearrangement links TRBV7-2 to TRBJ2-7, with 9 bases identical to TRBD1. Germline V CDR1 and CDR2: SGHTA, FQGNSA. The junction had 4 bases not matched to a gene; V was cut back by 5 bases and J by 5 bases. The CDR3 covers 13 residues. Here the CDR3 reads CASSRDRVHEQYF. Written as DNA, the CDR3 is TGTGCCAGCAGCCGGGACAGGGTCCACGAGCAGTACTTC.